These T cell receptor beta chains were read from a single sample in a study of T-cell memory formation after mild COVID-19. Via MiXCR, TCRdb re-called the 5' RACE reads, giving one row per CDR3 protein. The sample includes about 140,000 distinct CDR3 sequences, 15% to 20% of them seen just once. Material: PBMCs or a T cell subset sorted from them (not recorded which). The source is an adult woman who had mild COVID-19 (a few samples of this study predate the infection). Cell type and time point are not known. The CDR3 runs from the conserved cysteine through the conserved F or W. Only part of the rows carry a size: once, few, many, or a class if the clone is expanded.

clone_size: -
v_call: TRBV4-3
j_call: TRBJ1-1
cdr3_aa: CASSRRQGRNTEAFF

clone_size: -
v_call: TRBV20-1
j_call: TRBJ2-7
cdr3_aa: CSVSWTGGAEQYF

clone_size: -
v_call: TRBV20-1
j_call: TRBJ2-1
cdr3_aa: CSAIGRHNEQFF

clone_size: -
v_call: TRBV2
j_call: TRBJ1-5
cdr3_aa: CASTRDRGKGQPQHF

clone_size: few
v_call: TRBV29-1
j_call: TRBJ2-5
cdr3_aa: CSAPGAGGWETQYF

clone_size: few
v_call: TRBV20-1
j_call: TRBJ2-7
cdr3_aa: CSAEAGGYYEQYF

clone_size: few
v_call: TRBV7-2
j_call: TRBJ2-2
cdr3_aa: CASSLATGVNTGELFF

clone_size: -
v_call: TRBV6-2/TRBV6-3
j_call: TRBJ1-2
cdr3_aa: CASSPILRGGYTF

clone_size: -
v_call: TRBV10-3
j_call: TRBJ2-2
cdr3_aa: CAISDTTGELFF

clone_size: -
v_call: TRBV29-1
j_call: TRBJ1-4
cdr3_aa: CSVDFGGASEKLFF

clone_size: -
v_call: TRBV6-5
j_call: TRBJ1-1
cdr3_aa: CASSPISKGASSEAFF

clone_size: -
v_call: TRBV7-9
j_call: TRBJ2-1
cdr3_aa: CASSLRENEQFF

clone_size: -
v_call: TRBV20-1
j_call: TRBJ2-5
cdr3_aa: CSAGTGGKETQYF

clone_size: many
v_call: TRBV6-6
j_call: TRBJ1-1
cdr3_aa: CASSYSKGGRTEAFF

clone_size: few
v_call: TRBV7-7
j_call: TRBJ2-5
cdr3_aa: CASSPGPYETQYF

clone_size: -
v_call: TRBV5-1
j_call: TRBJ1-5
cdr3_aa: CASSTTGGGQPQHF

clone_size: few
v_call: TRBV5-1
j_call: TRBJ2-1
cdr3_aa: CASSLRGLAGGNEQFF

clone_size: few
v_call: TRBV4-1
j_call: TRBJ2-3
cdr3_aa: CASRTRTGGDTQYF

clone_size: few
v_call: TRBV7-3
j_call: TRBJ2-5
cdr3_aa: CASSSSGGAEETQYF

clone_size: -
v_call: TRBV19
j_call: TRBJ2-1
cdr3_aa: CASSIRGREFNEQFF

clone_size: -
v_call: TRBV30
j_call: TRBJ2-2
cdr3_aa: CAWSVGLASTGELFF

clone_size: -
v_call: TRBV11-2
j_call: TRBJ2-7
cdr3_aa: CASSNPTRPQYF

clone_size: few
v_call: TRBV7-2
j_call: TRBJ1-5
cdr3_aa: CASSLRGIMDQPQHF

clone_size: few
v_call: TRBV10-3
j_call: TRBJ2-1
cdr3_aa: CAISTGRDNEQFF

clone_size: -
v_call: TRBV7-6
j_call: TRBJ2-3
cdr3_aa: CASSLVLGSTDTQYF

clone_size: -
v_call: TRBV5-1
j_call: TRBJ2-7
cdr3_aa: CASSLEQADYEQYF

clone_size: -
v_call: TRBV12-3/TRBV12-4
j_call: TRBJ2-4
cdr3_aa: CASSVGPLNIQYF

clone_size: -
v_call: TRBV29-1
j_call: TRBJ2-1
cdr3_aa: CSVEDRGTSGRAIYNEQFF

clone_size: -
v_call: TRBV6-2/TRBV6-3
j_call: TRBJ2-5
cdr3_aa: CASTPGRPRGAQYF

clone_size: few
v_call: TRBV6-6
j_call: TRBJ1-2
cdr3_aa: CASSYGRQNYGYTF

clone_size: -
v_call: TRBV5-1
j_call: TRBJ2-7
cdr3_aa: CASSTGFSYEQYF

clone_size: -
v_call: TRBV10-3
j_call: TRBJ2-7
cdr3_aa: CAIRSAGVTTYEQYF

clone_size: many
v_call: TRBV28
j_call: TRBJ2-7
cdr3_aa: CASSLGGTSGFEQYF

clone_size: -
v_call: TRBV6-2/TRBV6-3
j_call: TRBJ2-7
cdr3_aa: CASSPVRWPAGFDEQYF

clone_size: few
v_call: TRBV5-1
j_call: TRBJ2-7
cdr3_aa: CASSGGAGAPPYEQYF

clone_size: few
v_call: TRBV7-6
j_call: TRBJ1-2
cdr3_aa: CASSPGLTRTLYGYTF

clone_size: few
v_call: TRBV6-5
j_call: TRBJ1-6
cdr3_aa: CASSRQASSYNSPLHF

clone_size: -
v_call: TRBV18
j_call: TRBJ2-5
cdr3_aa: CASSESSVGTQYF

clone_size: -
v_call: TRBV12-3/TRBV12-4
j_call: TRBJ1-2
cdr3_aa: CASSLGEYGGYTF

clone_size: -
v_call: TRBV7-3
j_call: TRBJ2-3
cdr3_aa: CASSFTRRGTQYF

clone_size: few
v_call: TRBV5-1
j_call: TRBJ2-3
cdr3_aa: CASSLDPGSSTDTQYF

clone_size: -
v_call: TRBV7-2
j_call: TRBJ2-7
cdr3_aa: CASSLIPGRVLYF

clone_size: many
v_call: TRBV21-1
j_call: TRBJ2-2
cdr3_aa: CASSGRIRNTGELFF

clone_size: few
v_call: TRBV24-1
j_call: TRBJ1-2
cdr3_aa: CATSDLRTGTDGYTF

clone_size: -
v_call: TRBV3-1
j_call: TRBJ2-5
cdr3_aa: CASSRDRGPGTQYF

clone_size: few
v_call: TRBV4-1
j_call: TRBJ2-3
cdr3_aa: CASSQARASTDTQYF

clone_size: few
v_call: TRBV4-2
j_call: TRBJ2-3
cdr3_aa: CASSQATTSGTPTDTQYF

clone_size: -
v_call: TRBV7-9
j_call: TRBJ1-6
cdr3_aa: CASSQPQGALHF

clone_size: many
v_call: TRBV7-6
j_call: TRBJ1-1
cdr3_aa: CASSLEFVGAPVGTEAFF

clone_size: few
v_call: TRBV6-6
j_call: TRBJ2-5
cdr3_aa: CASSPGRLGETQYF

clone_size: few
v_call: TRBV5-1
j_call: TRBJ2-7
cdr3_aa: CASTQRRGPNSYEQYF

clone_size: few
v_call: TRBV9
j_call: TRBJ2-1
cdr3_aa: CASSARTSGGATYNEQFF

clone_size: -
v_call: TRBV12-3/TRBV12-4
j_call: TRBJ2-3
cdr3_aa: CASTHGRGSITDTQYF

clone_size: -
v_call: TRBV6-5
j_call: TRBJ2-3
cdr3_aa: CASRLPSTDTQYF

clone_size: few
v_call: TRBV6-5
j_call: TRBJ2-7
cdr3_aa: CASSYSIAGGEQYF

clone_size: few
v_call: TRBV7-3
j_call: TRBJ2-3
cdr3_aa: CASSRLDRGKDTQYF

clone_size: -
v_call: TRBV19
j_call: TRBJ1-2
cdr3_aa: CASSMGTGPTGNYGYTF

clone_size: few
v_call: TRBV24-1
j_call: TRBJ1-5
cdr3_aa: CATSDPRNNQPQHF

clone_size: few
v_call: TRBV7-9
j_call: TRBJ1-5
cdr3_aa: CASSRDSLYQPQHF

clone_size: -
v_call: TRBV7-9
j_call: TRBJ1-3
cdr3_aa: CASSLSGEPVTGNTIYF